This TCR beta chain came from a study of OX40 agonist ivuxolimab in advanced cancers. Some clones are missing from TCRdb's copy, which holds only in-frame ones; the method was immunoSEQ multiplex PCR. The data show tens of thousands of clones, with around 87% seen just once and 0.75% to 1% held by the top ten. The CDR3 contains 13 residues. Germline lookup yields CDR1 SQVTM and CDR2 ANQGSEA. V trimming: 6 bases; J trimming: 2 bases; junction bases outside the gene matches: 4. The study, taken as a whole, reports: Among the nonresponders, some also had low normalized T-cell clonal expansion. Expanded clones were, on average, more numerous in CD8+ T cells than in CD4+. Among the lowest peripheral clonal expansion occurred in 0.1-3.0 mg/kg partial responders. With doses of 0.1 to 3.0 mg/kg, CD4+ and CD8+ blood T cells had undergone clonal expansion by week 6.

As concerns this clone: Antigen: not known.

This sequence was found in an adult with an advanced solid tumor such as melanoma, head and neck, liver or kidney cancer. The source material was CD4+ or CD8+ T cells sorted from blood, sampled in a trial of the OX40 agonist ivuxolimab. V usage is TRBV29-1 and J usage is TRBJ1-2; 9 bases are shared with TRBD1. In nucleotides, the CDR3 is TGCAGCGTCAACGGACAGGGGAACTATGGCTACACCTTC. This sequence encodes CSVNGQGNYGYTF.